The rows below give T cell receptor beta chains drawn from one sample of a study of human T cells and chemical hapten exposure. TCRdb re-called the RACE reads with MiXCR, one entry per CDR3 protein. The sample has about 380,000 distinct CDR3 sequences; roughly 4.8% are singletons. Specimen: whole blood, collected in connection with sensitization to the hapten diphenylcyclopropenone (DPC). All receptors come from a woman aged 50 to 65 with alopecia areata. Some clones in this sample may be carry-over from other donors' samples. The CDR3 runs from the conserved cysteine through the conserved F or W. The D gene is left open where the match is weak. Clone sizes are given selectively: once, few, many, or a class where the clone is expanded.

TRBV18	TRBJ2-7	TRBD2	.	TGTGTCAGCTCACCCGCGGGAGGGCCCGAGCAGTACTTC	CVSSPAGGPEQYF
TRBV12-3/TRBV12-4	TRBJ1-3	TRBD1	many	TGTGCCAGCAGTCCGACAGGGGCTGGAAACACCATATATTTT	CASSPTGAGNTIYF
TRBV10-2	TRBJ2-3	TRBD2	many	TGCGCCAGCAGGTCGGGGGGTGCGGGATCCACAGATACGCAGTATTTT	CASRSGGAGSTDTQYF
TRBV28	TRBJ2-5	.	.	TGTGCCAGCAGCGAGCGGACGCCCGAAGAGACCCAGTACTTC	CASSERTPEETQYF
TRBV28	TRBJ1-2	.	many	TGTGCCAGCAATACGGCAAACTATGGCTACACCTTC	CASNTANYGYTF
TRBV20-1	TRBJ2-7	.	.	TGCAGTGCTGCCCTACCACAGGGAAGCTCCTACGAGCAGTACTTC	CSAALPQGSSYEQYF
TRBV5-6	TRBJ1-2	.	many	TGTGCCAGCAGCTTGCCGGAGGGTCGGGGAGTCTATGGCTACACCTTC	CASSLPEGRGVYGYTF
TRBV5-1	TRBJ1-5	.	many	TGCGCCAGCAGCTTAAACTCAGAGGGTCAGCCCCAGCATTTT	CASSLNSEGQPQHF
TRBV20-1	TRBJ2-2	.	many	TGCAGTGCTAGAATCAGGCCCGGGGAGCTGTTTTTT	CSARIRPGELFF
TRBV5-1	TRBJ2-5	TRBD2	.	TGCGCCAGCAGCTCCCCCGGGACTAGCGTGGAGACCCAGTACTTC	CASSSPGTSVETQYF
TRBV20-1	TRBJ1-4	.	many	TGCAGTGCTGGGAGCCCAAGTCTTGAAAAACTGTTTTTT	CSAGSPSLEKLFF
TRBV29-1	TRBJ1-2	.	many	TGCAGCGCCGCGTTAGGGGGGTTGAACGGCTACACCTTC	CSAALGGLNGYTF
TRBV27	TRBJ2-1	.	few	TGTGCCTGGTCCCGGACCCGGGGGGCTAGCTCCTACAATGAGCAGTTCTTC	CAWSRTRGASSYNEQFF
TRBV20-1	TRBJ1-5	TRBD1	.	TGCAGTGCTACTTTGACAGGGTTGAGCAATCAGCCCCAGCATTTT	CSATLTGLSNQPQHF
TRBV10-3	TRBJ1-1	.	many	TGTGCCATCAGTGACCCCAGGGGAAACACTGAAGCTTTCTTT	CAISDPRGNTEAFF
TRBV20-1	TRBJ2-4	.	few	TGCAGTGCTAGAGCGCTCCAGGGTTCCAAAAACATTCAGTACTTC	CSARALQGSKNIQYF
TRBV28	TRBJ2-4	.	few	TGTGCCAGCAGTTTAACTGGGGGGAGAGTCAAAAACATTCAGTACTTC	CASSLTGGRVKNIQYF
TRBV29-1	TRBJ2-1	TRBD2	few	TGCAGCGTTGGGGGACTAGCGGGGTTCTACAATGAGCAGTTCTTC	CSVGGLAGFYNEQFF
TRBV5-1	TRBJ2-7	.	.	TGCGCCAGCAGCCAGGAGGTTCGCCAGTCCAACGAGCAGTACTTC	CASSQEVRQSNEQYF
TRBV7-9	TRBJ2-7	TRBD2	many	TGTGCCAGCAGCCCGACTAGCGGGAGAATTGAAGAGCAGTACTTC	CASSPTSGRIEEQYF
TRBV6-2/TRBV6-3	TRBJ1-2	.	many	TGTGCCAGCAGTTACAGAGACTATGGCTACACCTTC	CASSYRDYGYTF
TRBV19	TRBJ1-5	.	few	TGTGCCAGTAGTACCACCGGGGGGCAGCCCCAGCATTTT	CASSTTGGQPQHF
TRBV18	TRBJ1-1	.	few	TGTGCCAGCTCACCAGGAAACAGGGTTGGTGAAGCTTTCTTT	CASSPGNRVGEAFF
TRBV29-1	TRBJ1-1	.	.	TGCAGCGTTTCCATGGACAGCTTAAACACTGAAGCTTTCTTT	CSVSMDSLNTEAFF
TRBV20-1	TRBJ1-1	.	many	TGCAGTGCTCCCTCCCCGGGGAGAAGGACTGAAGCTTTCTTT	CSAPSPGRRTEAFF
TRBV24-1	TRBJ2-5	TRBD2	many	TGTGCCACCGGGGGGACTAGCTCGTTGGAGACCCAGTACTTC	CATGGTSSLETQYF
TRBV7-9	TRBJ1-1	TRBD1	many	TGTGCCAGCAGCAGGACAGGGCAGGGGACTGAAGCTTTCTTT	CASSRTGQGTEAFF
TRBV7-9	TRBJ1-1	.	many	TGTGCCAGCAGACGGACGGGGGGGACTGAAGCTTTCTTT	CASRRTGGTEAFF
TRBV5-5	TRBJ2-5	TRBD1	many	TGTGCCAGCAGCCAGGGGTTTCGGGACAGGGATCAAGAGACCCAGTACTTC	CASSQGFRDRDQETQYF
TRBV20-1	TRBJ1-1	.	few	TGCAGTGCTAGAGTTCAGTATTCAAACACTGAAGCTTTCTTT	CSARVQYSNTEAFF
TRBV29-1	TRBJ2-7	.	.	TGCAGCGTTGTTGGGGACCCCTACGAGCAGTACTTC	CSVVGDPYEQYF
TRBV29-1	TRBJ1-1	TRBD1	few	TGCAGCGCAACCCGACAGGGGGCTTGGGCTTTCTTT	CSATRQGAWAFF
TRBV6-6	TRBJ1-5	.	.	TGTGCCAGCAGGCAGCGGGACGCCTTTAATCAGCCCCAGCATTTT	CASRQRDAFNQPQHF
TRBV5-4	TRBJ2-7	TRBD1	many	TGTGCCAGCAGCCCGACAGGGGGGAGCTCCTACGAGCAGTACTTC	CASSPTGGSSYEQYF
TRBV7-9	TRBJ2-7	.	.	TGTGCCAGCAGCTCGGGGCAGGGGAGTGCCGTCCACGAGCAGTACTTC	CASSSGQGSAVHEQYF
TRBV7-2	TRBJ1-2	.	many	TGTGCCAGCAGCTTTAAAAACTATGGCTACACCTTC	CASSFKNYGYTF
TRBV7-8	TRBJ2-5	TRBD2	many	TGTGCCAGCAGCCCTTGGACTAGCGGGTCGAATCCCCAAGAGACCCAGTACTTC	CASSPWTSGSNPQETQYF
TRBV20-1	TRBJ2-3	TRBD2	many	TGCAGTGCTTACGACCCTCTGGCTAGCGGGGGAACAGATACGCAGTATTTT	CSAYDPLASGGTDTQYF
TRBV19	TRBJ2-7	.	.	TGTGCCAGTAGTCTCCGGGACAAGCTATACGAGCAGTACTTC	CASSLRDKLYEQYF
TRBV3-1	TRBJ1-6	.	many	TGTGCCAGCAGCCCCCGCGATTATAATTCACCCCTCCACTTT	CASSPRDYNSPLHF
TRBV3-1	TRBJ2-2	TRBD2	many	TGTGCCAGCAGCGGGGGGACTAGCTATGCCGGGGAGCTGTTTTTT	CASSGGTSYAGELFF
TRBV10-2	TRBJ2-2	.	many	TGCGCCACCGCCTCTAAAGGCACCGGGGAGCTGTTTTTT	CATASKGTGELFF
TRBV29-1	TRBJ1-5	.	many	TGCAGCGCCGCACTGGGTTTTGATCAGCCCCAGCATTTT	CSAALGFDQPQHF
TRBV14	TRBJ1-1	TRBD1	many	TGTGCCAGCAGCCAGACAGGGGTCACTGAAGCTTTCTTT	CASSQTGVTEAFF
TRBV12-3/TRBV12-4	TRBJ1-5	.	many	TGTGCCAGCAGGCTAGGGGAAAATCAGCCCCAGCATTTT	CASRLGENQPQHF
TRBV6-2/TRBV6-3	TRBJ2-2	.	few	TGTGCCAGCATTTCGACTATTCCGAACACCGGGGAGCTGTTTTTT	CASISTIPNTGELFF
TRBV7-9	TRBJ2-7	.	.	TGTGCCAGCAGCTTATGGGAGCAGTACTTC	CASSLWEQYF
TRBV5-1	TRBJ2-3	.	few	TGCGCCAGCGGAAGGATGGTGACAGATACGCAGTATTTT	CASGRMVTDTQYF
TRBV6-5	TRBJ2-2	.	many	TGTGCCAGCAGTTATGGCGGGGAGCTGTTTTTT	CASSYGGELFF
TRBV5-1	TRBJ2-5	.	many	TGCGCCAGCGCCCTACAGGGACAAGAGACCCAGTACTTC	CASALQGQETQYF
TRBV7-2	TRBJ2-5	.	.	TGTGCCAGCACCAAAACCGGGTCAGCTCAAGAGACCCAGTACTTC	CASTKTGSAQETQYF
TRBV20-1	TRBJ1-6	TRBD1	.	TGCAGTGTTAAGCCGGGACAGGGACAGGCACCCCTCCACTTT	CSVKPGQGQAPLHF
TRBV28	TRBJ2-7	TRBD1	.	TGTGCCAGCACCAGGACAGGAGGCGTGCAGTACTTC	CASTRTGGVQYF
TRBV20-1	TRBJ2-1	TRBD2	many	TGCAGTGCCCACCGGGGACTAGCGGGAGGGCCGGGTGATGAGCAGTTCTTC	CSAHRGLAGGPGDEQFF